These T cell receptor beta chains were read from a single sample in a study of T cell repertoires in cytomegalovirus infection. For these TCRs, the target antigens are not known. MiXCR was run by TCRdb on the reads, yielding one entry per CDR3 protein. The sample shows approximately 110,000 distinct CDR3 sequences, under 45% of them seen only once. Sequenced material: CD8+ T cells from cultured PBMCs, taken from culture after CMV antigen stimulation. The receptor set was obtained from a human donor in good health (CMV status not recorded). Some clones in this sample may be carry-over from other donors' samples. Each CDR3 is given with its conserved first and last residue. D genes are given only for firm matches. Some rows have no size entry. The others give once, few or many, or a class for an expanded clone.

v_call	clone_size	cdr3_length	d_call	j_call	cdr3_aa	cdr3_nt
TRBV12-3/TRBV12-4	-	15	TRBD2	TRBJ2-3	CASRFLGGGLDTQYF	TGTGCCAGCAGGTTCCTAGGCGGGGGGTTAGATACGCAGTATTTT
TRBV7-9	few	16	TRBD2	TRBJ2-1	CASSAVAGGPNNEQFF	TGTGCCAGCAGCGCCGTAGCGGGGGGGCCCAACAATGAGCAGTTCTTC
TRBV7-4	-	16	TRBD1	TRBJ2-2	CASRPNRGRNTGELFF	TGTGCCAGCAGACCTAACAGGGGGAGGAACACCGGGGAGCTGTTTTTT
TRBV27	-	17	TRBD2	TRBJ2-3	CASSPLPSGGLTDTQYF	TGTGCCAGCAGTCCGCTCCCTAGCGGGGGACTTACAGATACGCAGTATTTT
TRBV4-2	-	13	-	TRBJ2-3	CASSQELGVTQYF	TGTGCCAGCAGCCAAGAACTCGGCGTTACGCAGTATTTT
TRBV7-6	few	14	-	TRBJ2-3	CASSWIGGTDTQYF	TGTGCCAGCAGCTGGATAGGAGGCACAGATACGCAGTATTTT
TRBV28	-	15	-	TRBJ1-5	CASKAVLRRHQPQHF	TGTGCCAGCAAAGCAGTTCTCCGTAGGCATCAGCCCCAGCATTTT
TRBV28	-	15	-	TRBJ1-1	CASGPLQGIDTEAFF	TGTGCCAGCGGCCCCCTGCAGGGTATCGACACTGAAGCTTTCTTT
TRBV27	-	12	-	TRBJ2-1	CASSAGSDEQFF	TGTGCCAGCAGCGCAGGGTCGGATGAGCAGTTCTTC
TRBV7-6	-	16	-	TRBJ2-7	CASSSSPGRPRLEQYF	TGTGCCAGCAGCTCCTCCCCCGGCAGACCGCGGCTCGAGCAGTACTTC
TRBV4-2	-	13	-	TRBJ2-7	CASSQLRGYEQYF	TGTGCCAGCAGCCAATTGCGAGGCTACGAGCAGTACTTC
TRBV19	-	15	TRBD1	TRBJ1-1	CASSEQGIGNTEAFF	TGTGCCAGTAGTGAACAGGGGATTGGGAACACTGAAGCTTTCTTT
TRBV27	few	15	-	TRBJ1-5	CASSGGPGANQPQHF	TGTGCCAGCAGTGGGGGTCCAGGAGCCAATCAGCCCCAGCATTTT
TRBV7-3	-	16	-	TRBJ2-3	CASSQQLPLVSNSQYF	TGTGCCAGCAGCCAGCAGCTCCCCTTGGTCTCGAATTCGCAGTATTTT
TRBV7-2	many	14	TRBD2	TRBJ2-1	CASSPVAGSDEQFF	TGTGCCAGCAGTCCTGTAGCGGGGTCGGATGAGCAGTTCTTC
TRBV4-1	-	16	-	TRBJ2-2	CASSRLGGGDTGELFF	TGCGCCAGCAGCCGTTTGGGGGGGGGCGACACCGGGGAGCTGTTTTTT
TRBV7-9	few	18	-	TRBJ2-1	CASSLEVGQSSSYNEQFF	TGTGCCAGCAGCTTAGAGGTAGGGCAGTCGAGCTCCTACAATGAGCAGTTCTTC
TRBV3-1	-	15	TRBD1	TRBJ2-5	CASSHHGQGPETQYF	TGTGCCAGCAGCCATCACGGACAGGGCCCAGAGACCCAGTACTTC
TRBV6-2/TRBV6-3	-	17	TRBD1	TRBJ2-7	CASSYIVGQGESYEQYF	TGTGCCAGCAGTTACATTGTCGGACAGGGAGAATCTTACGAGCAGTACTTC
TRBV14	-	15	TRBD1	TRBJ2-7	CASSLRDRGAYEQYF	TGTGCCAGCAGCCTACGCGACAGGGGCGCCTACGAGCAGTACTTC
TRBV9	-	16	TRBD2	TRBJ2-1	CASSGGLAGRDNEQFF	TGTGCCAGCAGCGGGGGACTAGCGGGGCGCGACAATGAGCAGTTCTTC
TRBV7-6	-	17	TRBD1	TRBJ1-4	CASSFPGTVLTNEKLFF	TGTGCCAGCAGCTTTCCTGGGACAGTCCTGACTAATGAAAAACTGTTTTTT
TRBV2	-	16	TRBD1	TRBJ1-1	CASRKAGQGLAALAFF	TGTGCCAGCAGGAAGGCGGGACAGGGACTCGCGGCTTTAGCTTTCTTT
TRBV29-1	few	14	TRBD1	TRBJ2-2	CSVKGAGNTGELFF	TGCAGCGTTAAGGGGGCAGGTAACACCGGGGAGCTGTTTTTT
TRBV12-3/TRBV12-4	-	17	-	TRBJ2-3	CASSLEARAFGADTQYF	TGTGCCAGCAGTTTAGAGGCGCGGGCTTTCGGGGCAGATACGCAGTATTTT
TRBV7-6	few	13	-	TRBJ1-1	CASSPTVNTEAFF	TGTGCCAGCAGTCCGACTGTGAACACTGAAGCTTTCTTT
TRBV12-3/TRBV12-4	few	15	TRBD2	TRBJ2-7	CASSLDSGATYEQYF	TGTGCCAGCAGTTTAGATAGCGGGGCTACCTACGAGCAGTACTTC
TRBV5-4	few	16	-	TRBJ2-1	CASSLEGLGYENEQFF	TGTGCCAGCAGCTTGGAGGGTTTGGGATATGAGAATGAGCAGTTCTTC
TRBV6-5	few	12	-	TRBJ1-1	CASRLGSTEAFF	TGTGCCAGCAGGCTGGGAAGTACTGAAGCTTTCTTT
TRBV7-6	few	17	-	TRBJ2-2	CASSSLQSLGNTGELFF	TGTGCCAGCAGCTCTCTACAGTCCCTAGGAAACACCGGGGAGCTGTTTTTT
TRBV5-4	few	15	-	TRBJ2-5	CASSFTQGDQETQYF	TGTGCCAGCAGCTTTACTCAGGGAGACCAAGAGACCCAGTACTTC
TRBV18	few	18	TRBD2	TRBJ2-3	CASSPPSGGAGSTDTQYF	TGTGCCAGCTCACCCCCTAGCGGGGGGGCTGGGAGCACAGATACGCAGTATTTT
TRBV13	many	16	TRBD1	TRBJ2-1	CASSLTDRVDHNEQFF	TGTGCCAGCAGCTTAACGGACAGGGTCGATCACAATGAGCAGTTCTTC
TRBV28	few	17	-	TRBJ2-1	CASSPGGGPSLVDEQFF	TGTGCCAGCAGCCCTGGGGGGGGGCCTTCTCTCGTCGATGAGCAGTTCTTC
TRBV12-3/TRBV12-4	-	15	TRBD1	TRBJ1-2	CASSLGTGVFYGYTF	TGTGCCAGCAGTTTAGGGACAGGGGTTTTCTATGGCTACACCTTC
TRBV5-1	many	14	-	TRBJ1-4	CASSVGTGNEKLFF	TGCGCCAGCAGCGTGGGAACTGGTAATGAAAAACTGTTTTTT
TRBV24-1	-	14	-	TRBJ2-1	CATSDLGTDNEQFF	TGTGCCACCAGTGATCTAGGGACCGACAATGAGCAGTTCTTC
TRBV2	-	14	-	TRBJ1-2	CASIADYAGYGYTF	TGTGCCAGCATCGCGGACTACGCGGGCTATGGCTACACCTTC
TRBV2	-	18	TRBD2	TRBJ2-7	CASSEALGTSGGVYEQYF	TGTGCCAGCAGTGAAGCGCTGGGGACTAGCGGGGGGGTCTACGAGCAGTACTTC
TRBV6-2/TRBV6-3	-	15	-	TRBJ1-5	CASTADRLGNQPQHF	TGTGCCAGCACCGCGGACAGATTAGGCAATCAGCCCCAGCATTTT
TRBV11-1	-	14	TRBD2	TRBJ2-7	CASSWTGGTYEQYF	TGTGCCAGCAGCTGGACCGGGGGGACCTACGAGCAGTACTTC